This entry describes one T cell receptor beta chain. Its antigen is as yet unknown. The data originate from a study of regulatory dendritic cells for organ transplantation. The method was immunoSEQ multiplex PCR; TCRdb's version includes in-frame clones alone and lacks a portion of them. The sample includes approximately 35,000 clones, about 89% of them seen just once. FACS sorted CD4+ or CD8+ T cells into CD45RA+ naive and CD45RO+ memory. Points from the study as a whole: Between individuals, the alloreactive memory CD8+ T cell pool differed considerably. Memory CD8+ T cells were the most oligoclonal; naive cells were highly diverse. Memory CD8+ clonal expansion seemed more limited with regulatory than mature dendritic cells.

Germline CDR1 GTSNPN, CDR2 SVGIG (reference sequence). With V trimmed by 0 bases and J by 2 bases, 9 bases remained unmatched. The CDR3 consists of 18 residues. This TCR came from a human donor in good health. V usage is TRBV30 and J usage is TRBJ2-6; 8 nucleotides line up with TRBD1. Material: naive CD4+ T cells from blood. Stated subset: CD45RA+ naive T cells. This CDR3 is CAWSVPRTGPAGANVLTF. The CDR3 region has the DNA TGTGCCTGGAGTGTACCTCGGACAGGGCCGGCTGGGGCCAACGTCCTGACTTTC.